A single sample is the source of the 6 T cell receptor beta chains below, sequenced in a study of molecular identifiers for immune sequencing clone quantification. TCRdb re-called the PCR reads through MiXCR, storing one row per CDR3 protein. The data contain approximately 630,000 distinct CDR3 sequences, 25% of them singletons. Sequencing was carried out using naive CD8+ T cells from blood, with Jurkat cell RNA spiked in. Subset of the sample: FACS-sorted CD8+CD4-CCR7+CD45RA+ naive T cells. All receptors come from a human donor in good health. Some libraries in this study had Jurkat cell RNA spiked in.

The chain uses TRBV11-2 and TRBJ2-7, with 10 bases identical to TRBD1. The CDR3 sequence is 15 residues long. The junction had 9 bases not matched to a gene; V was cut back by 6 bases and J by 4 bases. Germline values: CDR1 SGHAT, CDR2 FQNNGV. The CDR3 loop is CASRVGRTGGYEQYF. The CDR3 DNA follows: TGTGCCAGCAGAGTAGGCCGGACAGGGGGATACGAGCAGTACTTC.

This sequence joins TRBV28 and TRBJ2-7; no reliable D call. This CDR3 contains 16 residues. Trimming left V 5 bases short and J 1 base short, with 18 bases between. In germline, CDR1 is MDHEN, CDR2 SYDVKM. This CDR3 reads CASSQSGTIRSYEQYF. In nucleotides, the CDR3 is TGTGCCAGCAGTCAATCAGGTACTATCAGGTCCTACGAGCAGTACTTC.

V usage is TRBV15 and J usage is TRBJ1-5; TRBD1 is a possible D gene (6 bases). V was shortened by 2 bases and J by 0 bases, with 17 bases between the two germline ends. This CDR3 contains 18 residues. CDR1 and CDR2 from the germline V gene are LNHNV and YYDKDF (reference sequence). The CDR3 reads CATSRKFQTGDSNQPQHF. For the CDR3, the DNA is TGTGCCACCAGCAGAAAATTTCAGACAGGCGATAGCAATCAGCCCCAGCATTTT. The full variable domain, in which reference TRBV15 and TRBJ1-5 provide the parts outside the CDR3, is DAMVIQNPRYQVTQFGKPVTLSCSQTLNHNVMYWYQQKSSQAPKLLFHYYDKDFNNEADTPDNFQSRRPNTSFCFLDIRSPGLGDTAMYLCATSRKFQTGDSNQPQHFGDGTRLSIL.

This clonotype was observed a few times. The chain employs TRBV27 and TRBJ2-5; TRBD1 matches 9 bases. Germline CDR1 reads MNHEY; CDR2 reads SMNVEV (reference sequence). V shed 5 bases, J shed 7 bases, and the junction held 17 bases outside the gene matches. This CDR3 region has 17 residues. CDR3 sequence: CASSLMGQGYGERTQYF. The CDR3 DNA reads TGTGCCAGCAGTCTCATGGGACAGGGATACGGGGAGAGGACCCAGTACTTC.

This clonotype has just a few counts. The chain combines TRBV28 with TRBJ1-5; D unclear. This CDR3 contains 13 residues. V dropped 5 bases and J dropped 4 bases, with 9 bases sitting between them. Germline CDR1 MDHEN, CDR2 SYDVKM. CDR3 nucleotide sequence: TGTGCCAGCAGTGTCCCGACAAATCAGCCCCAGCATTTT. As protein: CASSVPTNQPQHF.

The CDR3 loop is CASTYGGPENEQFF. DNA for the CDR3: TGTGCCAGTACCTATGGGGGACCCGAAAATGAGCAGTTCTTC. V gene TRBV19 combines with J gene TRBJ2-1; either TRBD1 or TRBD2 may fit D (5 bases each). This CDR3 spans 14 amino acids. Per the germline V gene, CDR1 is LNHDA and CDR2 is SQIVND (reference sequence). Trimming stripped 7 bases from V and 7 bases from J, with 17 bases between.